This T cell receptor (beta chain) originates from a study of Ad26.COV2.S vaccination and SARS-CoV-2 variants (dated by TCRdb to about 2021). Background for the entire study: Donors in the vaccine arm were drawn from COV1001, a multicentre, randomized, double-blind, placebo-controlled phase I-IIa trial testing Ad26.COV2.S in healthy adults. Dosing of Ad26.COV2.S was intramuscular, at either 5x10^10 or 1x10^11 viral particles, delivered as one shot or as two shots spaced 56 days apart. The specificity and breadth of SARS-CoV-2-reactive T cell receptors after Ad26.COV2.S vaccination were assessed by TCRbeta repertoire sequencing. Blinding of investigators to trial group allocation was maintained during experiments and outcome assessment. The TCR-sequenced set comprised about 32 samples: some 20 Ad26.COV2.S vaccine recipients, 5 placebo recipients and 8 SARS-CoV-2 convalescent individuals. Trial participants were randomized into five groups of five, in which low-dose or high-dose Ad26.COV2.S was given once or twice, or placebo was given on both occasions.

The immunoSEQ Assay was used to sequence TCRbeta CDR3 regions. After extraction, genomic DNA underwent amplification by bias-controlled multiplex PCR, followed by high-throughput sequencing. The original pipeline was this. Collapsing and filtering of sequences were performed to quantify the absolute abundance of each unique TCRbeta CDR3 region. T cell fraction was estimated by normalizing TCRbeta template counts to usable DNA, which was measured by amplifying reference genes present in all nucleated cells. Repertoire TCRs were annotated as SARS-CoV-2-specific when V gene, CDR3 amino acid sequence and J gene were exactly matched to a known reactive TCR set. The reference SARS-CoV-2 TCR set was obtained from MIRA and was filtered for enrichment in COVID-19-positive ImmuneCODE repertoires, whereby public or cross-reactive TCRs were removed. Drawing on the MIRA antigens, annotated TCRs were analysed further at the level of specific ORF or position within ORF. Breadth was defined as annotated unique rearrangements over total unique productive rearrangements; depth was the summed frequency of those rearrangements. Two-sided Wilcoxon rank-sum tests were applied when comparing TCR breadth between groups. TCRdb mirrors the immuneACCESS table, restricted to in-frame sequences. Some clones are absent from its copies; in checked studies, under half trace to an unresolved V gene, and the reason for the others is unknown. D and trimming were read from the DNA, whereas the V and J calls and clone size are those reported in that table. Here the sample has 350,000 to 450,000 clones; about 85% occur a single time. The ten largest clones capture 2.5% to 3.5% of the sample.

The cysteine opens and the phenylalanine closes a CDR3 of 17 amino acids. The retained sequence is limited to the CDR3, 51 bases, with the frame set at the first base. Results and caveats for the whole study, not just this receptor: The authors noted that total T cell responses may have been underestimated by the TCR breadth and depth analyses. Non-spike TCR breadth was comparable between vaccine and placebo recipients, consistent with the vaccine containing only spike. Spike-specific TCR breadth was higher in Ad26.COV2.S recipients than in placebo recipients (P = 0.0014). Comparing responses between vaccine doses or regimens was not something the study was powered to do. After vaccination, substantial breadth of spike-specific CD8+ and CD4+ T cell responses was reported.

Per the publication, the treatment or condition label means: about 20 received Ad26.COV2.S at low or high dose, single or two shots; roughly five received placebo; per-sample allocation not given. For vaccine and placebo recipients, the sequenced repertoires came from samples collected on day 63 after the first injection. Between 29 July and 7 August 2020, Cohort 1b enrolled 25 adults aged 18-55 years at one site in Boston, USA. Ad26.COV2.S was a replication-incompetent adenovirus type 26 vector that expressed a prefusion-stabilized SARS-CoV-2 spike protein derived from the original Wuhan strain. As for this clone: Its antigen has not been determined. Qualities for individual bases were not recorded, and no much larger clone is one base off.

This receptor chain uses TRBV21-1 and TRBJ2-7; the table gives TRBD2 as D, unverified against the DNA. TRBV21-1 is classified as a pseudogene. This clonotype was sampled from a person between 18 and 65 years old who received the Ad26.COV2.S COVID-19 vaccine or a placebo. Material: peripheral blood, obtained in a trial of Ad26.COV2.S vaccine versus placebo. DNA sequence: TGTGCCAGCAGCAAAGCCTCACCCCCGGGATGGTCCTACGAGCAGTACTTC. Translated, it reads CASSKASPPGWSYEQYF.